A single T cell receptor beta chain is shown here with its context. The CDR3 is 14 amino acids. Deletions cut 2 bases from V and 4 bases from J, with 11 bases between. The germline CDR1 and CDR2 sequences are ENHRY and SYGVKD. Enrollment of patients from Seattle took place during active infection, with longitudinal follow-up. In the authors' methods: Estimation of nucleated cell counts relied on the amplification of reference gene primers. The table came from immunoSEQ multiplex PCR; TCRdb's copy has only in-frame clones and leaves some out. V and J calls and clone size are those listed in that table; D and trimming were worked out from the DNA. There are around 53,000 clones in the sample; 85% to 90% occur only once, and approximately 6% lies in the top ten. The source of the sample is a study of blood T cell repertoires in COVID-19. Study summary: The analysed material was cDNA or gDNA that came from T cells, B-cell-depleted T cells, or PBMCs.

The specimen was peripheral blood. The chain uses TRBV10-3 and TRBJ1-2, with a weak D call TRBD1 (5 bases). The sequence was collected from an older woman with COVID-19, enrolled during active disease. In DNA, the CDR3 is TGTGCCATCAGTGAGAAGGGGATTGGCTATGGCTACACCTTC. The encoded protein is CAISEKGIGYGYTF.